This record looks at one TCR beta chain sequence and its context. Its antigen is not identified. Sequencing used immunoSEQ multiplex PCR; TCRdb keeps in-frame clones, though not all of them. Of about 160,000 clones listed, 94% are singletons. The CDR3 covers 17 residues. Trimming shortened V by 0 bases and J by 2 bases, and 16 bases separated the two germline ends. From germline, CDR1 is SEHNR and CDR2 FQNEAQ (reference sequence). This sample is drawn from a study of T cell responses to AZD1222 COVID-19 vaccine. Across the whole study: Samples with a second dose at about 4 or about 12 weeks were pooled together.

Overall study results and limits: Donor demographics were predominantly white British with a female majority; clonal diversity may be underestimated. The study reported that nearly half of spike-specific TCRs target unmutated variant regions. Repertoires were collected only later (after the peak T cell response had occurred).

This TCR came from an adult in good health. V is TRBV7-9 and J is TRBJ2-5; no definite D call. The source material was peripheral blood, sampled on day 0 of AZD1222 vaccination. The CDR3 loop is CASSLARGVSYQETQYF. CDR3 in DNA: TGTGCCAGCAGCTTAGCGCGCGGCGTCAGCTATCAAGAGACCCAGTACTTC. Full variable domain (remainder filled in from reference TRBV7-9 and TRBJ2-5): DTGVSQNPRHKITKRGQNVTFRCDPISEHNRLYWYRQTLGQGPEFLTYFQNEAQLEKSRLLSDRFSAERPKGSFSTLEIQRTEQGDSAMYLCASSLARGVSYQETQYFGPGTRLLVL.